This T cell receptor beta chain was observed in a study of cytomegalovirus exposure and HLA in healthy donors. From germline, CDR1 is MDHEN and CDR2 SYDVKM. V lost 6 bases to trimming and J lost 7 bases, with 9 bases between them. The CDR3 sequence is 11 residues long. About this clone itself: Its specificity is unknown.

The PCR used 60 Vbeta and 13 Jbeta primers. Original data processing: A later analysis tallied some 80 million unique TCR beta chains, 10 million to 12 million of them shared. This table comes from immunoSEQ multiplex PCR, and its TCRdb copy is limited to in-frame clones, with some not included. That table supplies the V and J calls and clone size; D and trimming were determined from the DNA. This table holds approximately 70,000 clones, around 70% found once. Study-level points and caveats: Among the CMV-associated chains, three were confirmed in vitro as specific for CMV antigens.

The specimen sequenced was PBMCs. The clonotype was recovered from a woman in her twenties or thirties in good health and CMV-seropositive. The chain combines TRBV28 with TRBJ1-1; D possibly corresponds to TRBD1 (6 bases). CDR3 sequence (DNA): TGTGCCAGCAGCAACAGGGTTGAAGCTTTCTTT. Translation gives CASSNRVEAFF.